This T cell receptor beta chain derives from a study of blood T cell repertoires in COVID-19. The wider study: The United States, Italy and Spain supplied acute and convalescent COVID-19 samples.

It was during active infection that Seattle patients were enrolled and then longitudinally followed. Libraries were prepared by immunoSEQ multiplex PCR; TCRdb keeps only in-frame clonotypes and omits some of them. The sample shows some 220,000 clones, 82% of them seen only once. The receptor comes from a woman in her seventies with COVID-19, enrolled during active disease. Sequencing was done on a sample of peripheral blood.

CDR3 sequence: CASSLKPGQNYEQYF. In DNA, the CDR3 is TGTGCCAGCAGCCTCAAACCGGGACAAAACTACGAGCAGTACTTC. The chain joins TRBV3-1 (or the pseudogene TRBV3-2) to TRBJ2-7; a possible D gene is TRBD1 (6 bases). The V gene lost 4 bases and the J gene lost 3 bases, with 16 bases spanning the gap. The CDR3 length is 15 residues. Germline V gene data show CDR1 as LGHDT and CDR2 as YNNKEL (reference sequence).